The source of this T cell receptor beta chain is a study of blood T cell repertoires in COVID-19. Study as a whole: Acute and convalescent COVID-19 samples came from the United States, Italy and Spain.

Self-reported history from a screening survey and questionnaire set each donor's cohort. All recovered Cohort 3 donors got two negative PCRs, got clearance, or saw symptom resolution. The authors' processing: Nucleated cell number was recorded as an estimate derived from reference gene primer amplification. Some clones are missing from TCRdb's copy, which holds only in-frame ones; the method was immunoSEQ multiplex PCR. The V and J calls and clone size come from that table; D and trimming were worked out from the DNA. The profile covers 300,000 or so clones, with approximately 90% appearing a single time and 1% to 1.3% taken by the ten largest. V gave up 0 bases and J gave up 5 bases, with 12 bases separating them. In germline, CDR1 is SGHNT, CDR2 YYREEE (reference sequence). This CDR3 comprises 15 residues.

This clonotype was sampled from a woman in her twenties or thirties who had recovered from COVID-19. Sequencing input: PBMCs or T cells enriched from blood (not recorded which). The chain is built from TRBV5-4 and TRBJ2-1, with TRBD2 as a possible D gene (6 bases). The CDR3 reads CASSLGVTGDNEQFF. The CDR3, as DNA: TGTGCCAGCAGCTTGGGAGTTACGGGAGACAATGAGCAGTTCTTC.